These 19 T cell receptor beta chains share one sample of origin, sequenced in a study of beta chain features in type 1 diabetes. Reverse transcription of all isolated RNA meant that expressed TCRB transcripts were sequenced. The repertoire was sequenced with immunoSEQ multiplex PCR; TCRdb's copy has only in-frame clones and lacks some. The repertoire holds under 90,000 clones, with about a third as singletons. Sequenced: stem cell memory CD4+ T cells from blood. The receptors come from a woman in her late teens or twenties in good health.

The chain recombines TRBV7-3 with TRBJ1-2, with a possible D match to TRBD1 (5 bases). Germline V gene data show CDR1 as SGHTA and CDR2 as FQGTGA. Deletions cut 2 bases from V and 6 bases from J, with 13 bases between. The CDR3 runs to 14 residues. The DNA of the CDR3 is TGTGCCAGCAGCTTAGGAGTCGGAGGGGATGGCTACACCTTC. As protein: CASSLGVGGDGYTF.

A few counts support this clone. This sequence joins TRBV18 and TRBJ2-2; the D gene is possibly TRBD1 (6 bases). The CDR3 has 14 residues. V was cut by 6 bases and J by 7 bases, with 15 bases left in between. Germline V CDR1 and CDR2: KGHSH, LQKENI. CDR3 loop: CASSPDSFHGELFF. The DNA of the CDR3 is TGTGCCAGCTCTCCGGACAGCTTTCACGGGGAGCTGTTTTTT.

The rearrangement uses TRBV7-9 and TRBJ2-5; 10 bases match TRBD1. Germline lookup yields CDR1 SEHNR and CDR2 FQNEAQ (reference sequence). V shed 5 bases and J 5 bases; nucleotides not matched to a gene: 5. CDR3 length: 14 residues. The CDR3 DNA reads as TGTGCCAGCAGCCTCATGGGACAGGGGGAGACCCAGTACTTC. It encodes CASSLMGQGETQYF.

The chain couples TRBV5-1 to TRBJ1-2, with TRBD1 matching over 7 bases. CDR1 and CDR2 from the germline V gene are SGHRS and YFSETQ. This CDR3 is built from 14 residues. The V segment lost 3 bases and the J segment 8 bases; nucleotides outside the gene matches: 10. The CDR3 loop reads CASSWGPGGEGYTF. The DNA for the CDR3 is TGCGCCAGCAGCTGGGGGCCAGGGGGTGAGGGCTACACCTTC. Using reference TRBV5-1 and TRBJ1-2 for the parts outside the CDR3, the full variable domain is KAGVTQTPRYLIKTRGQQVTLSCSPISGHRSVSWYQQTPGQGLQFLFEYFSETQRNKGNFPGRFSGRQFSNSRSEMNVSTLELGDSALYLCASSWGPGGEGYTFGSGTRLTVV.

The chain couples TRBV4-1 to TRBJ2-1; D unclear. The CDR3 is 14 residues long. V lost 4 bases and J lost 2, with 9 bases in between. Per germline, CDR1 MGHRA and CDR2 YSYEKL. DNA for the CDR3: TGCGCCAGCAGCCCCTATCGGGCCTACAATGAGCAGTTCTTC. Its translation is CASSPYRAYNEQFF.

This sequence joins TRBV28 and TRBJ2-7, with TRBD1 identical over 10 bases. CDR1 is MDHEN, CDR2 SYDVKM, per germline. The CDR3 sequence is 14 residues long. J lost 3 bases, V lost 4 bases, and 3 bases had no gene match. In DNA, the CDR3 is TGTGCCAGCAGTTCGGGACAGGGGCACTACGAGCAGTACTTC. It translates to CASSSGQGHYEQYF.

As DNA, the CDR3 is TGTGCCCCCTCCCAGGACAGCGTTTCCTACAATGAGCAGTTCTTC. Translating gives CAPSQDSVSYNEQFF. The chain is built from TRBV19 and TRBJ2-1, with D perhaps TRBD1 (6 bases). Germline CDR1 LNHDA, CDR2 SQIVND (reference sequence). The V end lost 11 bases, the J end lost 1 base, and 18 bases lay between the germline ends. This CDR3 is 15 amino acids long.

V and J are TRBV9 and TRBJ2-3; tentative D call: TRBD2 (6 bases). Germline assignment: CDR1 SGDLS and CDR2 YYNGEE. Trimming shortened V by 4 bases and J by 0 bases, and 12 bases separated the two germline ends. This CDR3 region has 15 residues. As DNA, the CDR3 is TGTGCCAGCAGCCCCCGACTAGGAAGCACAGATACGCAGTATTTT. It specifies CASSPRLGSTDTQYF.

This clone was seen more than once but under ten times. V gene TRBV19 combines with J gene TRBJ1-1, with 8 bases that match TRBD1. CDR1 LNHDA and CDR2 SQIVND come from the germline V gene (reference sequence). This CDR3 spans 15 amino acids. V shed 3 bases, J shed 1 base, and the junction held 4 bases outside the gene matches. The CDR3 region has the DNA TGTGCCAGTAGTATGGGGGACAGGAGGAACACTGAAGCTTTCTTT. The encoded protein is CASSMGDRRNTEAFF.

This clone occurred a few times. This chain uses TRBV4-3 with TRBJ2-3; TRBD1 might be the D (5 bases). CDR1 is LGHNA, CDR2 YSLEER, per germline. This CDR3 has 15 residues. The V gene lost 2 bases and the J gene lost 1 base, with 10 bases spanning the gap. CDR3 protein: CASSQTGFGTDTQYF. The CDR3, as DNA: TGCGCCAGCAGCCAAACAGGCTTCGGCACAGATACGCAGTATTTT.

The gene calls are TRBV9 and TRBJ2-3; a possible D gene is TRBD2 (5 bases). The CDR3 is made up of 17 amino acids. The V end lost 3 bases, the J end lost 0 bases, and 17 bases lay between the germline ends. Looked up from germline, CDR1 is SGDLS and CDR2 is YYNGEE. The CDR3 sequence is CASSATYSVTSTDTQYF. CDR3 coding DNA: TGTGCCAGCAGCGCCACCTATAGCGTTACCAGCACAGATACGCAGTATTTT. The full variable domain, in which reference TRBV9 and TRBJ2-3 provide the parts outside the CDR3, is DSGVTQTPKHLITATGQRVTLRCSPRSGDLSVYWYQQSLDQGLQFLIQYYNGEERAKGNILERFSAQQFPDLHSELNLSSLELGDSALYFCASSATYSVTSTDTQYFGPGTRLTVL.

The CDR3 spells CAIRSSGGNRDSPLHF. CDR3 bases: TGTGCCATCAGAAGCTCAGGGGGTAATCGGGACTCACCCCTCCACTTT. The chain joins TRBV10-3 to TRBJ1-6; 7 bases line up with TRBD1. The CDR3 extends over 16 amino acids. J was trimmed by 10 bases and V by 6 bases; bases with no gene match: 15. The germline gives CDR1 ENHRY, CDR2 SYGVKD.

This clone occurred once. Germline is not matched at one junction end, which may reflect a read error. J is TRBJ2-4 and V is TRBV5-1; D is perhaps TRBD1 (5 bases). This CDR3 contains 13 residues. Germline values: CDR1 SGHRS, CDR2 YFSETQ. The CDR3: CASSFDSTNIQHF. The DNA of the CDR3 is TGCGCCAGCAGCTTCGACAGTACAAACATTCAGCACTTC.

The chain links TRBV29-1 to TRBJ1-5; 7 nucleotides agree with TRBD1. This CDR3 is built from 13 residues. Trimming took 2 bases from V and 4 from J; bases not matched to a gene: 2. Germline V gives CDR1 SQVTM, CDR2 ANQGSEA. CDR3 sequence: CSVEQGVNQPQHF. In nucleotides, the CDR3 is TGCAGCGTTGAACAGGGGGTTAATCAGCCCCAGCATTTT. Full variable domain (missing parts from reference TRBV29-1 and TRBJ1-5): SAVISQKPSRDICQRGTSLTIQCQVDSQVTMMFWYRQQPGQSLTLIATANQGSEATYESGFVIDKFPISRPNLTFSTLTVSNMSPEDSSIYLCSVEQGVNQPQHFGDGTRLSIL.

The chain uses TRBV11-2 and TRBJ2-7, with 7 bases matching TRBD1. Germline CDR1 SGHAT, CDR2 FQNNGV. J lost 0 bases, V lost 5 bases, and 10 bases had no gene match. CDR3 length equals 16 residues. The CDR3 reads CASSRLGDRHSYEQYF. In DNA form, the CDR3 reads TGTGCCAGCAGCAGGTTGGGGGACAGACACTCCTACGAGCAGTACTTC.

The chain joins TRBV11-1 to TRBJ2-3; perhaps TRBD2 as D (5 bases). The CDR3 consists of 13 residues. Trimming left V 3 bases short and J 4 bases short, with 8 bases between. Germline CDR1 and CDR2: SGHAT and FQDESV (reference sequence). The CDR3 sequence is CASSFASPDTQYF. The CDR3 DNA is TGTGCCAGCAGCTTCGCTAGCCCAGATACGCAGTATTTT.

The J gene is TRBJ2-4, the V gene TRBV11-3; TRBD2 agrees at 8 bases. Germline V CDR1 and CDR2: SGHNT, YENEEA. Trimming cost V 8 bases and J 3 bases; bases outside gene matches: 12. The CDR3 is 16 amino acids. The CDR3 loop reads CASSAQREFVKNIQYF. The CDR3 DNA is TGTGCCAGCTCGGCCCAGCGGGAGTTCGTCAAAAACATTCAGTACTTC. The full variable domain, rest sourced from reference TRBV11-3 and TRBJ2-4, is EAGVVQSPRYKIIEKKQPVAFWCNPISGHNTLYWYLQNLGQGPELLIRYENEEAVDDSQLPKDRFSAERLKGVDSTLKIQPAELGDSAVYLCASSAQREFVKNIQYFGAGTRLSVL.

This clone was seen only a few times. As DNA, the CDR3 is TGTGCCAGCAGCCCTGGACAGGGTTGGAATGAAAAACTGTTTTTT. Residues: CASSPGQGWNEKLFF. V gene TRBV14 combines with J gene TRBJ1-4; 8 bases map to TRBD1. Germline V gene data show CDR1 as SGHDN and CDR2 as FVKESK. The CDR3 covers 15 residues. The ends lost 4 bases at V and 5 bases at J; junction bases unmatched: 6. Complete variable domain (other parts from reference TRBV14 and TRBJ1-4): EAGVTQFPSHSVIEKGQTVTLRCDPISGHDNLYWYRRVMGKEIKFLLHFVKESKQDESGMPNNRFLAERTGGTYSTLKVQPAELEDSGVYFCASSPGQGWNEKLFFGSGTQLSVL.

J is TRBJ1-5 and V is TRBV2; 8 nucleotides line up with TRBD1. The CDR3 totals 14 residues. With V trimmed by 4 bases and J by 6 bases, 5 bases remained unmatched. CDR1 is SNHLY and CDR2 is FYNNEI in the germline V gene. CDR3 protein: CASSGTGKSQPQHF. DNA of the CDR3: TGTGCCAGCAGTGGGACAGGGAAGAGTCAGCCCCAGCATTTT.